This T cell receptor (beta chain) was identified in a study of shared clonotypes between healthy human individuals. The germline V and J ends were trimmed by 10 bases and 0 bases, with 13 bases remaining between them. The germline gives CDR1 SGDLS, CDR2 YYNGEE. CDR3 size: 13 residues. Naive CD8 isolation took CD45RO-negative cells positively selected for CCR7 and excluded terminally differentiated effector memory CD45RA+ cells. Notes on the study in general: Shared across a few donors were around 5% of the naive CD4 clonotypes.

TCRdb's table, derived via immunoSEQ multiplex PCR, lists solely in-frame clones and lacks some. This sample has about 2.1 million clones; around 95% occur once, and the top ten carry roughly 1.7%. The sample holds a few counts of this clone. Antigen specificity is unknown. The chain couples TRBV9 to TRBJ1-1, with D possibly being TRBD1 (5 bases). The sequence derives from a man between 18 and 29 years old in good health. Some clones in this sample may be carry-over from other donors' samples. The sequenced sample was naive CD8+ T cells from PBMCs. CDR3 loop: CAAGEGLNTEAFF. The CDR3 DNA sequence: TGTGCCGCTGGGGAGGGGCTGAACACTGAAGCTTTCTTT. The full variable domain, completed using reference TRBV9 and TRBJ1-1, is DSGVTQTPKHLITATGQRVTLRCSPRSGDLSVYWYQQSLDQGLQFLIQYYNGEERAKGNILERFSAQQFPDLHSELNLSSLELGDSALYFCAAGEGLNTEAFFGQGTRLTVV.